The 11 T cell receptor beta chains given below trace back to one sample, sequenced in a study of cytomegalovirus exposure and HLA in healthy donors. Vbeta (60) and Jbeta (13) primers were used in the PCR. Produced via immunoSEQ multiplex PCR; TCRdb's table is partial and in-frame only. The sample features 200,000 or so clones, with around 0.74% in its top ten. The specimen sequenced was PBMCs. These receptor sequences come from a boy between 5 and 17 years old in good health and CMV-seronegative.

This chain uses TRBV5-1 with TRBJ2-7; D unclear. Germline CDR1 is SGHRS and CDR2 is YFSETQ. Trimming cost V 0 bases and J 5 bases, with 12 bases left between them. The CDR3 has 14 residues. The CDR3 DNA reads TGCGCCAGCAGCTTGGTGCTAGGAACCAACGAGCAGTACTTC. Protein: CASSLVLGTNEQYF.

The chain links TRBV13 to TRBJ1-1; 7 bases match TRBD1. Germline V gene sequence: CDR1 PRHDT, CDR2 FYEKMQ (reference sequence). The CDR3 runs 14 residues. After removal of 0 bases from V and 5 bases from J, the junction contained 3 bases not matched to a gene. The CDR3 DNA reads as TGTGCCAGCAGCTTAGGGACAGGGAAAACTGAAGCTTTCTTT. This codes for CASSLGTGKTEAFF.

J is TRBJ1-1 and V is TRBV5-5, with D maybe TRBD1 (5 bases). The ends were cut back, 4 bases at V and 7 bases at J, with 11 bases in the middle. CDR1 SGHKS and CDR2 YYEKEE come from the germline V gene (reference sequence). This CDR3 region has 12 residues. Written as DNA, the CDR3 is TGTGCCAGCAGCCGGGTGGGGCGTGAAGCTTTCTTT. This translates into CASSRVGREAFF.

The V call is TRBV28, the J call TRBJ2-7; D is unresolved. Germline V lookup: CDR1 MDHEN, CDR2 SYDVKM. V was clipped by 7 bases and J by 0 bases, with 16 bases between them. This CDR3 has 15 residues. The CDR3 bases are TGTGCCAGCACCACCCCGACGCGGAGCTCCTACGAGCAGTACTTC. Its protein is CASTTPTRSSYEQYF.

V gene TRBV9 combines with J gene TRBJ2-2, with 9 positions matching TRBD2. CDR1 and CDR2 (germline): SGDLS, YYNGEE. The CDR3 is 15 amino acids. Trimming cost V 2 bases and J 9 bases; bases outside gene matches: 8. This CDR3 is CASSVSGGPPRELFF. For the CDR3, the DNA is TGTGCCAGCAGCGTTAGCGGGGGCCCCCCCCGGGAGCTGTTTTTT.

The chain joins TRBV6-1 to TRBJ1-1; no definite D call. The CDR3 length is 11 residues. Per germline, CDR1 MNHNS and CDR2 SASEGT. Trimming left V 7 bases short and J 1 base short, with 4 bases between. CDR3 loop: CASTRNTEAFF. The CDR3 DNA sequence: TGTGCCAGCACCCGGAACACTGAAGCTTTCTTT.

This chain uses TRBV30 with TRBJ1-1; D might be TRBD1 (5 bases). Looked up from germline, CDR1 is GTSNPN and CDR2 is SVGIG (reference sequence). V was cut by 2 bases and J by 4 bases, with 11 bases left in between. The CDR3 has 13 residues. This CDR3 reads CAWSRQGLTEAFF. For the CDR3, the DNA is TGTGCCTGGAGTCGCCAGGGTCTCACTGAAGCTTTCTTT. The full variable domain, in which reference TRBV30 and TRBJ1-1 provide the parts outside the CDR3, is SQTIHQWPATLVQPVGSPLSLECTVEGTSNPNLYWYRQAAGRGLQLLFYSVGIGQISSEVPQNLSASRPQDRQFILSSKKLLLSDSGFYLCAWSRQGLTEAFFGQGTRLTVV.

V and J are TRBV7-6 and TRBJ1-1, with a possible D match to TRBD1 (5 bases). This CDR3 comprises 14 residues. V gave up 1 base and J gave up 1 base, with 7 bases separating them. In germline, CDR1 is SGHVS, CDR2 FNYEAQ. CDR3 DNA sequence: TGTGCCAGCAGCTTAGGGGGCGCGAACACTGAAGCTTTCTTT. It codes for CASSLGGANTEAFF.

V usage is TRBV27 and J usage is TRBJ2-7; the D gene is possibly TRBD1 (7 bases). The germline CDR1 and CDR2 sequences are MNHEY and SMNVEV (reference sequence). Trimming removed 4 bases at V and 3 bases at J, with 16 bases between. The CDR3 loop spans 15 amino acids. CDR3 loop: CASSSRQGGDYEQYF. In DNA, the CDR3 is TGTGCCAGCAGTTCACGACAGGGAGGTGACTACGAGCAGTACTTC.

The chain is built from TRBV7-9 and TRBJ1-2, with a weak D call TRBD1 (6 bases). The CDR3 is 15 amino acids. V lost 5 bases, J lost 8 bases, and 21 bases lay in between. CDR1 is SEHNR and CDR2 is FQNEAQ in the germline V gene (reference sequence). The CDR3 protein is CASSQLVGGALGYTF. In nucleotides, the CDR3 is TGTGCCAGCAGCCAACTTGTTGGGGGCGCGCTGGGCTACACCTTC.

This chain connects TRBV10-3 to TRBJ2-1; 8 positions match TRBD2. This CDR3 comprises 16 residues. The V gene end was trimmed by 6 bases and the J gene end by 2 bases; junction bases not matched to a gene: 9. CDR1 ENHRY and CDR2 SYGVKD come from the germline V gene. As DNA, the CDR3 is TGTGCCATCAGGGTCCAGGTGCGGGGGGCCTACAATGAGCAGTTCTTC. Translating it yields CAIRVQVRGAYNEQFF.